This entry lists 9 T cell receptor beta chains sequenced from one sample in a study of cytomegalovirus exposure and HLA in healthy donors. PCR amplification relied on 60 Vbeta primers (plus 13 Jbeta primers). Repertoires were generated with immunoSEQ multiplex PCR, while TCRdb's copy carries only in-frame clones and drops some. This sample's clone table lists 85,000 to 90,000 clones. The sequencing sample was made of PBMCs. The receptors originated from a middle-aged man in good health and CMV-seropositive.

V is TRBV18 and J is TRBJ2-2; weak D call: TRBD2 (5 bases). The CDR3 has 14 residues. V lost 6 bases, J lost 0 bases, and 8 bases lay in between. Germline-derived CDR1 and CDR2 are KGHSH and LQKENI. The CDR3 DNA follows: TGTGCCAGCTCCCAGACTACGAACACCGGGGAGCTGTTTTTT. Protein product: CASSQTTNTGELFF.

The V call is TRBV13, the J call TRBJ2-1, with unresolved D. V was shortened by 5 bases and J by 8 bases, with 13 bases between the two germline ends. The CDR3 length is 13 residues. From germline, CDR1 is PRHDT and CDR2 FYEKMQ (reference sequence). The CDR3 DNA follows: TGTGCCAGCAGCCCCCCCGCGAGCGATGAGCAGTTCTTC. Translated: CASSPPASDEQFF.

V usage is TRBV9 and J usage is TRBJ2-7; tentatively, D is TRBD2 (6 bases). Germline V gene data show CDR1 as SGDLS and CDR2 as YYNGEE. V lost 4 bases and J lost 6, with 14 bases in between. The CDR3 has 13 amino acids. Written as DNA, the CDR3 is TGTGCCAGCAGCCCTAGCGACTTAAGCGAGCAGTACGTC. It yields the protein CASSPSDLSEQYV.

The V gene is TRBV7-9, the J gene TRBJ2-6; D remains ambiguous. The CDR3 is 16 amino acids. Between the trimmed V and J ends, which lost 5 bases and 2 bases, there was a span of 13 bases. The germline V gene has CDR1 SEHNR and CDR2 FQNEAQ (reference sequence). This CDR3 is CASSPRESPGANVLTF. CDR3 bases: TGTGCCAGCAGCCCTAGAGAATCCCCTGGGGCCAACGTCCTGACTTTC. Complete variable domain (other parts from reference TRBV7-9 and TRBJ2-6): DTGVSQNPRHKITKRGQNVTFRCDPISEHNRLYWYRQTLGQGPEFLTYFQNEAQLEKSRLLSDRFSAERPKGSFSTLEIQRTEQGDSAMYLCASSPRESPGANVLTFGAGSRLTVL.

V is TRBV7-2 and J is TRBJ2-7; 9 positions agree with TRBD2. CDR3 length equals 15 residues. Germline CDR1 and CDR2: SGHTA and FQGNSA. After removal of 3 bases from V and 6 bases from J, the junction contained 9 bases not matched to a gene. The CDR3 DNA reads TGTGCCAGCAGCTTCGGCGGGAGGGCCTCCGGCGAGCAGTACTTC. Translation: CASSFGGRASGEQYF. The full variable domain, with the rest looked up from reference TRBV7-2 and TRBJ2-7, is GAGVSQSPSNKVTEKGKDVELRCDPISGHTALYWYRQSLGQGLEFLIYFQGNSAPDKSGLPSDRFSAERTGGSVSTLTIQRTQQEDSAVYLCASSFGGRASGEQYFGPGTRLTVT.

The chain links TRBV6-1 to TRBJ1-2; D is possibly TRBD1 (6 bases). The V end was cut by 7 bases, the J end by 0 bases, with 12 bases between. The CDR3 is 14 residues long. The germline V gene has CDR1 MNHNS and CDR2 SASEGT. The DNA for the CDR3 is TGTGCCAGCACTGGGACAAGGACTAACTATGGCTACACCTTC. Its protein is CASTGTRTNYGYTF.

The rearrangement joins TRBV19 to TRBJ1-2; a possible D gene is TRBD1 (6 bases). This CDR3 spans 15 amino acids. Germline CDR1 LNHDA, CDR2 SQIVND (reference sequence). The V end was cut by 2 bases, the J end by 2 bases, with 12 bases between. The CDR3 nucleotides are TGTGCCAGTAGTATACAGGGCCAGGGGAACTATGGCTACACCTTC. This sequence encodes CASSIQGQGNYGYTF.

This rearrangement joins TRBV19 to TRBJ2-1; D might be TRBD2 (6 bases). The CDR3 runs 15 residues. CDR1 is LNHDA, CDR2 SQIVND, per germline (reference sequence). The ends were cut back, 4 bases at V and 3 bases at J, with 13 bases in the middle. CDR3 nucleotides: TGTGCCAGTAGTAACCTCGGGAGTAGCTACAATGAGCAGTTCTTC. Protein: CASSNLGSSYNEQFF.

The rearrangement links TRBV7-8 to TRBJ1-2, with D hard to call. Germline V gene sequence: CDR1 SGHVS, CDR2 FQNEAQ. Trimming pared 2 bases from V and 8 bases from J, leaving 18 bases between. The CDR3 is 15 residues long. Here the CDR3 DNA reads TGTGCCAGCAGCTTAAACCCAGGCCCCTCTGGAGGCTACACCTTC. It codes for CASSLNPGPSGGYTF.